The entry below gives a single T cell receptor (beta chain) sequence along with its context. Antigen: not known. The CDR3 has 15 residues. V was pared by 5 bases and J by 8 bases, with 12 bases of the junction left unmatched. Germline CDR1 SGHTA, CDR2 FQGNSA. The data belong to a study of PD-1 blockade in classical Hodgkin lymphoma. The study, taken as a whole, reports: Exclusion covered patients beginning nivolumab under 1 year post-ASCT. Complete responders entered with baseline diversity on par with newly diagnosed patients, the results showed. With CD4+ cells, TCR diversity rose significantly by C4D1, but not with CD8+ cells.

In every patient, relapse followed autologous stem cell transplantation, while exposure to brentuximab vedotin differed. Relapsed/refractory classical Hodgkin lymphoma patients had complete, partial or progressive responses. Assay: immunoSEQ multiplex PCR; the TCRdb copy retains only in-frame clones and omits some. The data hold about 35,000 clones, with 76% observed a single time. This receptor was identified in a human donor with classical Hodgkin lymphoma. This chain connects TRBV7-2 to TRBJ2-1; 7 bases line up with TRBD2. Sample: peripheral blood mononuclear cells (PBMCs), taken before the second cycle of nivolumab. CDR3 residues: CASSHQVRAGDEQFF. CDR3 DNA sequence: TGTGCCAGCAGCCACCAAGTGAGGGCGGGAGATGAGCAGTTCTTC.